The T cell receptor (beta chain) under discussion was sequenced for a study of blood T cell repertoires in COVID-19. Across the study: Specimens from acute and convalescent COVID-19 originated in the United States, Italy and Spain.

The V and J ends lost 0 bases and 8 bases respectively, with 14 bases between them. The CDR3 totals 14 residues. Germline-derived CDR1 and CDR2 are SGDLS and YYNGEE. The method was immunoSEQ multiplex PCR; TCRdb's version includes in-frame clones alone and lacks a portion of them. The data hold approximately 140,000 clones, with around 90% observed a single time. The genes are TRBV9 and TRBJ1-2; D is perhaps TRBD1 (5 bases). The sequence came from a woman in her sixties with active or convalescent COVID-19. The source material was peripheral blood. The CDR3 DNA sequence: TGTGCCAGCAGCGTAGCTACCGGGGGAGGAGGCTACACCTTC. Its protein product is CASSVATGGGGYTF. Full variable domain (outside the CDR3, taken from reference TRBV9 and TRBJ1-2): DSGVTQTPKHLITATGQRVTLRCSPRSGDLSVYWYQQSLDQGLQFLIQYYNGEERAKGNILERFSAQQFPDLHSELNLSSLELGDSALYFCASSVATGGGGYTFGSGTRLTVV.